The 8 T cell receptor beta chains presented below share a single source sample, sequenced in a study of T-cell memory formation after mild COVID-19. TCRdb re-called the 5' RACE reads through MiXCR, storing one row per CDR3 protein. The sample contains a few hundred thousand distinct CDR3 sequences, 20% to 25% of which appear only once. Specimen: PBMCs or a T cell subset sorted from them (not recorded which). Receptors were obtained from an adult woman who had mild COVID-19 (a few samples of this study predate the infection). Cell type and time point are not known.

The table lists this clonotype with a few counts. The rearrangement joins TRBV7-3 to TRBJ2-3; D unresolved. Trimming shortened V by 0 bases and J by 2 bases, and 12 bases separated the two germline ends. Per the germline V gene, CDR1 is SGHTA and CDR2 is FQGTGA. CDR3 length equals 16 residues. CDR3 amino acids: CASSLTGYSNTDTQYF. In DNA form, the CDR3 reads TGTGCCAGCAGCTTAACGGGATACAGTAACACAGATACGCAGTATTTT.

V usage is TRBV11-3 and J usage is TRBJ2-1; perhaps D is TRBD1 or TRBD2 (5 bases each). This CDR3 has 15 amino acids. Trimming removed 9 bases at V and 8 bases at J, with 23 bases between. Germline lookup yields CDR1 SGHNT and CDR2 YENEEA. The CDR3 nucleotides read TGTGCCAGTGTACGAGGGGTAACCGGTCTCGATGAGCAGTTCTTC. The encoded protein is CASVRGVTGLDEQFF.

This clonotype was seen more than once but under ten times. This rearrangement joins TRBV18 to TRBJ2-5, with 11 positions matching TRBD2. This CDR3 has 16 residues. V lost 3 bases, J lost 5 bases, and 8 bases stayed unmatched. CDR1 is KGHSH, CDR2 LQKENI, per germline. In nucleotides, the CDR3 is TGTGCCAGCTCACCCGGGCCTAGCGGGGGGTCGGAGACCCAGTACTTC. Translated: CASSPGPSGGSETQYF.

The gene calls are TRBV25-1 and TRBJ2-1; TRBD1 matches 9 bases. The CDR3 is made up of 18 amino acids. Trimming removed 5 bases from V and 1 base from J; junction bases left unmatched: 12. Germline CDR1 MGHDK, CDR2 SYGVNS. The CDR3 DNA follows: TGTGCCAGCAGTAACAGGGGGCCAAACCTATTGTCCTACAATGAGCAGTTCTTC. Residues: CASSNRGPNLLSYNEQFF.

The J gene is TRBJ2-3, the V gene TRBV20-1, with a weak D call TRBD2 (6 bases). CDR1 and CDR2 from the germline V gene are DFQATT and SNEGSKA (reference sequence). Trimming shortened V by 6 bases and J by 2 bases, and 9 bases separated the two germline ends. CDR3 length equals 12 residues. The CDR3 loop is CSAWEATDTQYF. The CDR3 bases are TGCAGTGCCTGGGAGGCCACAGATACGCAGTATTTT.

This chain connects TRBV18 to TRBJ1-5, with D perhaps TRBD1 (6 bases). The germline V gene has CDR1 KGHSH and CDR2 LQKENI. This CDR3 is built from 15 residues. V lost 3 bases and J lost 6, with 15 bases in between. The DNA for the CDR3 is TGTGCCAGCTCACCCGGACAGACGGGGGGTCAGCCCCAGCATTTT. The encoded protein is CASSPGQTGGQPQHF. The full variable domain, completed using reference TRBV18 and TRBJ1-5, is NAGVMQNPRHLVRRRGQEARLRCSPMKGHSHVYWYRQLPEEGLKFMVYLQKENIIDESGMPKERFSAEFPKEGPSILRIQQVVRGDSAAYFCASSPGQTGGQPQHFGDGTRLSIL.

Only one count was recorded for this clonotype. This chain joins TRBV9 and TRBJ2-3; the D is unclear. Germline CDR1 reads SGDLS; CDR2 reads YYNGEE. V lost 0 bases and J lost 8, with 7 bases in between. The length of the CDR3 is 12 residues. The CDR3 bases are TGTGCCAGCAGCGTAGACCGGGCTACGCAGTATTTT. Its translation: CASSVDRATQYF.

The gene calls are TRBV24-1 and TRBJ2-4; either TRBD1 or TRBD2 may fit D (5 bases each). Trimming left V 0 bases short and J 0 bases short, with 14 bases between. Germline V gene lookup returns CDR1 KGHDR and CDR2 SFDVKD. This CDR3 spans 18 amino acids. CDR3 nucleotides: TGTGCCACCAGTGATTTGCTGAGTACAGGACTAGCCAAAAACATTCAGTACTTC. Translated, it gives CATSDLLSTGLAKNIQYF.